Presented here are 12 T cell receptor beta chains from one specimen sequenced in a study of cytomegalovirus exposure and HLA in healthy donors. The PCR contained 60 Vbeta and 13 Jbeta primers. Data came from immunoSEQ multiplex PCR; TCRdb stores just in-frame clones and leaves some out. The sample holds over 95,000 clones, 70% to 80% seen once. The sequenced sample consisted of PBMCs. These receptors were obtained from a woman between 35 and 50 years old in good health and CMV-seropositive.

The gene calls are TRBV5-1 and TRBJ2-5; 7 nucleotides match TRBD1. V was clipped by 4 bases and J by 6 bases; unmatched bases: 21. CDR3 length: 18 amino acids. Germline loops: CDR1 SGHRS, CDR2 YFSETQ. The CDR3 DNA follows: TGCGCCAGCAGCGGTTTACAGGGGCGGAGAGGGGAGATCAAGACCCAGTACTTC. This codes for CASSGLQGRRGEIKTQYF.

V usage is TRBV19 and J usage is TRBJ1-2, with TRBD1 identical over 7 bases. This CDR3 has 13 amino acids. The junction had 6 bases not matched to a gene; V was cut back by 3 bases and J by 8 bases. Germline loops: CDR1 LNHDA, CDR2 SQIVND (reference sequence). CDR3 protein: CASSIDRAQGYTF. CDR3 coding DNA: TGTGCCAGTAGTATCGACAGGGCCCAGGGCTACACCTTC.

This clone was seen more than once but under ten times. This chain's CDR3 is CASSPQGIGYTF. The DNA of the CDR3 is TGTGCCAGCAGCCCGCAGGGTATTGGCTACACCTTC. The rearrangement uses TRBV5-6 and TRBJ1-2; possibly TRBD1 for D (5 bases). The CDR3 loop spans 12 amino acids. Between the trimmed V and J ends, which lost 4 bases and 7 bases, there was a span of 11 bases. Germline V gene lookup returns CDR1 SGHDT and CDR2 YYEEEE.

The CDR3 DNA reads TGTGCCAGTAGTCCTGGACAGGGGGGTGACACTGAAGCTTTCTTT. Encoded protein: CASSPGQGGDTEAFF. V and J are TRBV19 and TRBJ1-1; 10 bases fit TRBD1. The trim removed 5 bases at V and 3 bases at J, leaving 6 bases unmatched. Per germline, CDR1 LNHDA and CDR2 SQIVND (reference sequence). CDR3 length: 15 amino acids.

On this clone itself: The identical CDR3 is also encoded by other nucleotide sequences in the sample. The rearrangement joins TRBV5-8 to TRBJ2-1, with 7 bases lining up with TRBD2. The junction had 6 bases not matched to a gene; V was cut back by 4 bases and J by 2 bases. The CDR3 consists of 15 residues. Germline V lookup: CDR1 SGHTS, CDR2 YDEGEE. The CDR3 DNA follows: TGTGCCAGCAGCCTGGGAGGGAGGCCCTACAATGAGCAGTTCTTC. It yields the protein CASSLGGRPYNEQFF.

The chain has TRBV7-9 and TRBJ2-7, with 9 bases aligning to TRBD1. Germline V gene data show CDR1 as SEHNR and CDR2 as FQNEAQ (reference sequence). V gave up 6 bases and J gave up 3 bases; unmatched junction bases: 6. The CDR3 totals 14 residues. The CDR3 loop reads CASSWDRESYEQYF. Here the CDR3 DNA reads TGTGCCAGCAGTTGGGACAGGGAGAGCTACGAGCAGTACTTC. Variable domain in full (rest from reference TRBV7-9 and TRBJ2-7): DTGVSQNPRHKITKRGQNVTFRCDPISEHNRLYWYRQTLGQGPEFLTYFQNEAQLEKSRLLSDRFSAERPKGSFSTLEIQRTEQGDSAMYLCASSWDRESYEQYFGPGTRLTVT.

Points on this clone: The same CDR3 also results from other DNA sequences found in this sample. The V call is TRBV7-2, the J call TRBJ2-3; D perhaps matches TRBD1 (5 bases). In germline, CDR1 is SGHTA, CDR2 FQGNSA. The V end was cut by 5 bases, the J end by 12 bases, with 21 bases between. This CDR3 is built from 14 residues. The CDR3: CASSTQHSTASQYF. CDR3 DNA: TGTGCCAGCAGCACCCAACACTCGACAGCCTCACAGTATTTT.

The gene calls are TRBV10-3 and TRBJ1-2, with a weak D call TRBD1 (6 bases). Trimming removed 0 bases at V and 0 bases at J, with 14 bases between. Germline loops: CDR1 ENHRY, CDR2 SYGVKD. This CDR3 region has 17 residues. CDR3 sequence (DNA): TGTGCCATCAGTGAGTCGGCGGGGGCGAAGGCTAACTATGGCTACACCTTC. Protein sequence: CAISESAGAKANYGYTF.

The chain has TRBV18 and TRBJ2-5; a possible D gene is TRBD2 (5 bases). The germline gives CDR1 KGHSH, CDR2 LQKENI. The germline V and J ends were trimmed by 6 bases and 2 bases, with 7 bases remaining between them. The CDR3 is 12 residues long. CDR3 sequence (DNA): TGTGCCAGCTCCCCGGGGCAAGAGACCCAGTACTTC. Translated, it gives CASSPGQETQYF.

The rearrangement joins TRBV7-2 to TRBJ2-5, with 9 bases fitting TRBD2. This CDR3 comprises 17 residues. Germline CDR1 and CDR2: SGHTA and FQGNSA. V gave up 5 bases and J gave up 5 bases; unmatched junction bases: 15. CDR3 DNA sequence: TGTGCCAGCAGCCCAAGGGTGGCGGGGGGGCAGTGGGAGACCCAGTACTTC. Its translation is CASSPRVAGGQWETQYF. The full variable domain, with the rest looked up from reference TRBV7-2 and TRBJ2-5, is GAGVSQSPSNKVTEKGKDVELRCDPISGHTALYWYRQSLGQGLEFLIYFQGNSAPDKSGLPSDRFSAERTGGSVSTLTIQRTQQEDSAVYLCASSPRVAGGQWETQYFGPGTRLLVL.

This sequence joins TRBV27 and TRBJ2-7, with D perhaps TRBD1 (5 bases). Germline assignment: CDR1 MNHEY and CDR2 SMNVEV (reference sequence). V lost 2 bases and J lost 0, with 8 bases in between. The CDR3 loop spans 14 amino acids. CDR3 DNA: TGTGCCAGCAGTTTACACAGGTCCTCCTACGAGCAGTACTTC. It specifies CASSLHRSSYEQYF.

This clone appeared a single time. The CDR3 loop reads CASSLPMDRESGAFF. The CDR3 DNA is TGTGCCAGCAGCTTACCGATGGACAGGGAAAGTGGAGCTTTCTTT. This chain connects TRBV11-2 to TRBJ1-1; 8 nucleotides match TRBD1. Germline V gene lookup returns CDR1 SGHAT and CDR2 FQNNGV. This CDR3 contains 15 residues. Trimming removed 2 bases from V and 10 bases from J; junction bases left unmatched: 12.